This TCR beta chain comes out of a study of PD-L1 blockade in urothelial cancer. In the study overall: Among blood samples, the median T cell count was about 130,000.

Each PCR reaction had synthetic TCR analog templates spiked into it. The method was immunoSEQ multiplex PCR; TCRdb's version includes in-frame clones alone and lacks a portion of them. The sample holds 35,000 to 45,000 clones; about 89% are singletons and the top ten take less than 8%. Time point of the sample: peripheral blood 6 weeks after treatment start. The CDR3 has 13 amino acids. CDR1 is LNHDA and CDR2 is SQIVND in the germline V gene (reference sequence). The trim removed 7 bases at V and 4 bases at J, leaving 6 bases unmatched. The genes are TRBV19 and TRBJ1-2, with TRBD1 identical over 7 bases. The sequencing here drew on PBMCs, taken around atezolizumab (anti-PD-L1) treatment. The receptor comes from a man in his sixties or seventies with urothelial cancer. CDR3 amino acids: CASNRGEAYGYTF. CDR3 nucleotides: TGTGCCAGTAACAGGGGAGAGGCCTATGGCTACACCTTC.